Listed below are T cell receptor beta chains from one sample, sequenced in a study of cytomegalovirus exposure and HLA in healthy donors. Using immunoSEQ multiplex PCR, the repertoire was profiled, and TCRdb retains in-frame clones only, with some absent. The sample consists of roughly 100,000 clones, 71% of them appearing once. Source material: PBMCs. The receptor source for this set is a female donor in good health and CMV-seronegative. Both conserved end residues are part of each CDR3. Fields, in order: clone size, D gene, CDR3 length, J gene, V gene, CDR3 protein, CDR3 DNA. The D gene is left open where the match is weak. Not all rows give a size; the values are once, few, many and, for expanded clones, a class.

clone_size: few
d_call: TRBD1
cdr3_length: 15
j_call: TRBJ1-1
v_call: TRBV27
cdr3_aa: CASSPRRAGGTEAFF
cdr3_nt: TGTGCCAGCAGCCCCAGGAGAGCAGGGGGCACTGAAGCTTTCTTT

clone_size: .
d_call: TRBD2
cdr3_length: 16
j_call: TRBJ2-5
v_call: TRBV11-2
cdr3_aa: CASSLGLAGVRETQYF
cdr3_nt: TGTGCCAGCAGCTTAGGGCTAGCGGGAGTTCGAGAGACCCAGTACTTC

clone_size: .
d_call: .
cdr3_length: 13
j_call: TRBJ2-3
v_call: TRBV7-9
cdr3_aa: CASRPDTSDTQYF
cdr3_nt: TGTGCCAGCAGGCCAGACACGTCGGATACGCAGTATTTT

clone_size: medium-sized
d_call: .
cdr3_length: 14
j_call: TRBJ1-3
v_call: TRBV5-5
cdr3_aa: CASSLAQRGNTIYF
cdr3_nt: TGTGCCAGCAGCTTGGCCCAGAGGGGAAACACCATATATTTT

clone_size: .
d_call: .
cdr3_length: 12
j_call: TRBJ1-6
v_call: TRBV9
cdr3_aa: CASSVAGSPLHF
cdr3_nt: TGTGCCAGCAGCGTAGCAGGTTCACCCCTCCACTTT

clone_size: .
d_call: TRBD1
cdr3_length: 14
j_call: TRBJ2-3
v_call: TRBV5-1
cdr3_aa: CASSLDRAADTQYF
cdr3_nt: TGCGCCAGCAGCCTCGACAGGGCTGCAGATACGCAGTATTTT

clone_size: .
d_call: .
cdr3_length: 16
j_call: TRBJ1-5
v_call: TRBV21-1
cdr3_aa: CASSKGTFDSNQPQHF
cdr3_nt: TGTGCCAGCAGCAAAGGGACATTTGATAGCAATCAGCCCCAGCATTTT

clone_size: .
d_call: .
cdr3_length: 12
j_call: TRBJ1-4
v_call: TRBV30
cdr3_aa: CGARRFNEKLFF
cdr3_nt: TGTGGGGCCCGAAGATTTAATGAAAAACTGTTTTTT

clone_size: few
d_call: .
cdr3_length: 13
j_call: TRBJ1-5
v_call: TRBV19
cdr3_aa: CASSPTGGRIMHF
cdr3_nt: TGTGCCAGTAGTCCTACGGGGGGCAGGATCATGCATTTT

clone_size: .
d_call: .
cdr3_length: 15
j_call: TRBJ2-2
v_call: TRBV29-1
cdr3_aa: CSVEDRGVETGELFF
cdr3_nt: TGCAGCGTTGAAGACAGGGGGGTTGAGACCGGGGAGCTGTTTTTT

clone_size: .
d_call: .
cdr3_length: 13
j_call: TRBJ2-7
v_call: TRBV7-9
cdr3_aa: CAIIVGQGYEQYF
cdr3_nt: TGTGCCATTATAGTAGGGCAGGGCTACGAGCAGTACTTC

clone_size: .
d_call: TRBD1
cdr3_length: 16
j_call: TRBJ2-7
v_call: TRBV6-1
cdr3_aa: CASSGGPGQAFNEQYF
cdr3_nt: TGTGCCAGCAGTGGAGGACCGGGACAGGCATTCAACGAGCAGTACTTC

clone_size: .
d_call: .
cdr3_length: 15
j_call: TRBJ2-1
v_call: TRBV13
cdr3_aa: CASRLGALSYNEQFF
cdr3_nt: TGTGCCAGCAGGCTTGGGGCGCTCTCCTACAATGAGCAGTTCTTC

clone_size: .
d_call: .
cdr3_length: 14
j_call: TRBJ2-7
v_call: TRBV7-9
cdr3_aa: CASSHLEVPYEQYF
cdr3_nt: TGTGCCAGCAGCCATCTAGAGGTTCCCTACGAGCAGTACTTC

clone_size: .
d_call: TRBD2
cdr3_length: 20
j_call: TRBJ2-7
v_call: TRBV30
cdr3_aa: CAWSVRPGGRKLAGLYEQYF
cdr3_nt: TGTGCCTGGAGTGTACGTCCCGGGGGGCGAAAACTAGCGGGATTATACGAGCAGTACTTC

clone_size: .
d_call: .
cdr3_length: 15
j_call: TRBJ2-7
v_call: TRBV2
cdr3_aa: CASISATVTTYEQYF
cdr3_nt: TGTGCCAGCATTTCCGCGACAGTTACTACCTACGAGCAGTACTTC

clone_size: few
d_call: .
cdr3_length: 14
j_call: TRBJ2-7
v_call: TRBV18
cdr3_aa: CASSPLPQSDEQYF
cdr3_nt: TGTGCCAGCTCACCACTACCCCAATCGGACGAGCAGTACTTC

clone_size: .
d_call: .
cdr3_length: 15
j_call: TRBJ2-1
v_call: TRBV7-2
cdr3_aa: CASSLGVGARDEQFF
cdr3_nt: TGTGCCAGCAGCTTAGGGGTCGGCGCGAGGGATGAGCAGTTCTTC

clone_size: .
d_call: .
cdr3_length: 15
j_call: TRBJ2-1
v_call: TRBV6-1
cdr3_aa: CASSERAGNYNEQFF
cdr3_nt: TGTGCCAGCAGTGAACGGGCGGGGAATTACAATGAGCAGTTCTTC

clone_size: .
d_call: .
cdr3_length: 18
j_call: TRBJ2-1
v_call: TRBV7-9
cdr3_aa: CASSLGVGVPRAYNEQFF
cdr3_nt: TGTGCCAGCAGCTTAGGCGTGGGAGTACCTAGGGCCTACAATGAGCAGTTCTTC

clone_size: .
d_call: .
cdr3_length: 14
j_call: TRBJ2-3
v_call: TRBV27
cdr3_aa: CASSWGGRTDTQYF
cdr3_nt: TGTGCCAGCAGTTGGGGAGGTAGGACAGATACGCAGTATTTT

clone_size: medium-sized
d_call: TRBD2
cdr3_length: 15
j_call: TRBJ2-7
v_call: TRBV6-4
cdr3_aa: CASSEAGGSSYEQYF
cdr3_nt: TGTGCCAGCAGTGAAGCGGGAGGGAGCTCCTACGAGCAGTACTTC

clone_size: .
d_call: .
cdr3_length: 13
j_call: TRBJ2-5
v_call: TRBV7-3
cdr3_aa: CASSLNQGKTQYF
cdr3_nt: TGTGCCAGCAGCTTAAATCAGGGAAAGACCCAGTACTTC

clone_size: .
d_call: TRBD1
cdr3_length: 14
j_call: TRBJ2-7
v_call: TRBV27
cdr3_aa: CASSSRQGAGEQYF
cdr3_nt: TGTGCCAGCAGTTCGAGACAGGGGGCGGGGGAGCAGTACTTC

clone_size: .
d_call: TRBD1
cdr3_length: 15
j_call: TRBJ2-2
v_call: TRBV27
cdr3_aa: CASSPRQGTTGELFF
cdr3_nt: TGTGCCAGCAGTCCGAGACAGGGTACCACCGGGGAGCTGTTTTTT